A single TCR beta chain is shown here with its context. Antigen: not known. This may be a read error: a much more frequent sequence differs by one nucleotide. The record originates from a study of glioma-infiltrating T cells. Regarding the study as a whole: Non-neoplastic patients had below-expected tissue-blood divergence, while all gliomas exceeded expectation. CDR3 overlap between tissue and blood was very small.

This CDR3 is 13 amino acids long. The germline gives CDR1 KGHSH, CDR2 LQKENI. TCR alpha and beta CDR3 regions were amplified from RNA using iRepertoire nested multiplex PCR. For one-step reverse transcription and amplification, about 85-400 ng of tissue mRNA or PBMC total RNA was used. TCRdb recomputed calls from the multiplex PCR reads with MiXCR, one row per CDR3 protein. The sample yields 9,500 to 15,000 distinct CDR3 sequences, roughly 29% seen once. Source material: glioma tissue, nonneoplastic brain tissue, or PBMCs (not recorded which). This sequence joins TRBV18 and TRBJ1-1; unclear D gene. The TCR sequence derives from a human donor with low-grade glioma or glioblastoma, undergoing nonglioma brain surgery, or in good health (not recorded which). The CDR3 bases are TGTGACAGCTCCCTATTGAAGAACACTGAAGCTTTCTTT. This translates into CDSSLLKNTEAFF.